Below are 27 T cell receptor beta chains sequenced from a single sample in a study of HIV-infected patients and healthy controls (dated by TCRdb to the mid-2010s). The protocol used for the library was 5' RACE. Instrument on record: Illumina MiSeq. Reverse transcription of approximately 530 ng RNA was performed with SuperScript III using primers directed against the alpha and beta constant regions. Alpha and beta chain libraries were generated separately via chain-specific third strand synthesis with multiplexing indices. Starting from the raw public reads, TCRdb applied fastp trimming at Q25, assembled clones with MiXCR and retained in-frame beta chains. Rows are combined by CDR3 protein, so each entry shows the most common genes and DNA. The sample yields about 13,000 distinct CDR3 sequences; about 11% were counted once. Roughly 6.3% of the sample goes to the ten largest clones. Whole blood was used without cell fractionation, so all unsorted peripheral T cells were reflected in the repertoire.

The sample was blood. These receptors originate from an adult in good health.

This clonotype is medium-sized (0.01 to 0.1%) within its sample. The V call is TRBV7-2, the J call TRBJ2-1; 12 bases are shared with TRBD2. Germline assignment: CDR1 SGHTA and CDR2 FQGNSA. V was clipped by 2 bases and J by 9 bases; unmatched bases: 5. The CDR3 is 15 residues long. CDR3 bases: TGTGCCAGCAGCTTAAGGACTAGCGGGATGAGTGAGCAGTTCTTC. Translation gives CASSLRTSGMSEQFF.

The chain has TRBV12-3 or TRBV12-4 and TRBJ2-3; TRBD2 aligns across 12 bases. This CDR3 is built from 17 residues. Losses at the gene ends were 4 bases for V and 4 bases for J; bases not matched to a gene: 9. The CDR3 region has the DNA TGTGCCAGCAGTTCTAGGACTAGCGGGAAGGGTTCAGATACGCAGTATTTT. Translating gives CASSSRTSGKGSDTQYF.

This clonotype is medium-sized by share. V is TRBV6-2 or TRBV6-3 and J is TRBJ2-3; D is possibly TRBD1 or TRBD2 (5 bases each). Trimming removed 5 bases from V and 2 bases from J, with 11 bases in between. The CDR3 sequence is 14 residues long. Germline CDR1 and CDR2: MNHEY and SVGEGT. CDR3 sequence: CASSLRDVTDTQYF. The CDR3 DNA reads TGTGCCAGCAGTCTTCGGGACGTCACAGATACGCAGTATTTT.

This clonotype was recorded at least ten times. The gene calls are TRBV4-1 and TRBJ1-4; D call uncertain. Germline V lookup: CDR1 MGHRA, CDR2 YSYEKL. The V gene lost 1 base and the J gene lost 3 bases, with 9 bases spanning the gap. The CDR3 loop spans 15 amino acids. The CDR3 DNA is TGCGCCAGCAGCCAAGTCTTGCAGTCTAATGAAAAACTGTTTTTT. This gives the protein CASSQVLQSNEKLFF.

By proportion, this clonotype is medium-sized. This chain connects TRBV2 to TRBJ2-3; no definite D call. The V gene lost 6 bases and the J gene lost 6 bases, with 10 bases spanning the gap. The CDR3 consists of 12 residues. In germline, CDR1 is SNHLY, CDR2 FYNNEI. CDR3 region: CASRVNVDTQYF. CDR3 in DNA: TGTGCCAGCAGAGTAAATGTGGATACGCAGTATTTT. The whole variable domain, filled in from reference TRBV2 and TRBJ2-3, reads EPEVTQTPSHQVTQMGQEVILRCVPISNHLYFYWYRQILGQKVEFLVSFYNNEISEKSEIFDDQFSVERPDGSNFTLKIRSTKLEDSAMYFCASRVNVDTQYFGPGTRLTVL.

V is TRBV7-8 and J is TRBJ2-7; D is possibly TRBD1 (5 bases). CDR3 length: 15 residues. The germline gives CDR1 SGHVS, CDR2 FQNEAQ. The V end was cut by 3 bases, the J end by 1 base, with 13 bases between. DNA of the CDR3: TGTGCCAGCAGCTTTACCAGGGCCACATCCTACGAGCAGTACTTC. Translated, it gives CASSFTRATSYEQYF.

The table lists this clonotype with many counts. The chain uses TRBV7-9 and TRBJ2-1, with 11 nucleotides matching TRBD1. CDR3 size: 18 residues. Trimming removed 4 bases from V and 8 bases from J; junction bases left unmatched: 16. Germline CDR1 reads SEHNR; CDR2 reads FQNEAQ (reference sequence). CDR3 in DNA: TGTGCCAGCAGCTCCGGGACAGGGGGAATGGGGCCCGCGGATGAGCAGTTCTTC. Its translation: CASSSGTGGMGPADEQFF.

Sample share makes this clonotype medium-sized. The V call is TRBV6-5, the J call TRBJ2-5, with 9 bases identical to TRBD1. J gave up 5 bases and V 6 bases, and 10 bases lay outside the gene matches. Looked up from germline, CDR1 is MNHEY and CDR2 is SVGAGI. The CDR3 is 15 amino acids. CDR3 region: CASSETGGIQETQYF. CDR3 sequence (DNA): TGTGCCAGCAGCGAGACAGGGGGTATACAGGAGACCCAGTACTTC.

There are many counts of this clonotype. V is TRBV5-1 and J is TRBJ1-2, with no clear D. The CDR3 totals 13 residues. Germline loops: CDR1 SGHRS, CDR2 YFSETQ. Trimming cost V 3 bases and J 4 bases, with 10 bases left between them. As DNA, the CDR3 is TGCGCCAGCAGCTCGGCCGGACCCTATGGCTACACCTTC. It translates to CASSSAGPYGYTF.

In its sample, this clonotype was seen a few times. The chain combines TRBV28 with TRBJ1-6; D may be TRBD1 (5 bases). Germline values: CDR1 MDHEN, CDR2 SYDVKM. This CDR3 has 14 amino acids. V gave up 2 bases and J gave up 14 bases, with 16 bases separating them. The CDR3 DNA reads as TGTGCCAGCAGTTTAGGGACCATTTCGTCCGCCCTCCACTTT. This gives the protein CASSLGTISSALHF. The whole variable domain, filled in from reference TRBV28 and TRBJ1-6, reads DVKVTQSSRYLVKRTGEKVFLECVQDMDHENMFWYRQDPGLGLRLIYFSYDVKMKEKGDIPEGYSVSREKKERFSLILESASTNQTSMYLCASSLGTISSALHFGNGTRLTVT.

The CDR3 region is CASSSPGGSGEQFF. CDR3 coding DNA: TGTGCCAGCAGTTCTCCGGGAGGGTCCGGTGAGCAGTTCTTC. The rearrangement uses TRBV28 and TRBJ2-1, with 8 nucleotides matching TRBD2. The germline V gene has CDR1 MDHEN and CDR2 SYDVKM. The CDR3 sequence is 14 residues long. Trimming at V came to 4 bases and at J to 9 bases, leaving 8 bases not matched to a gene.

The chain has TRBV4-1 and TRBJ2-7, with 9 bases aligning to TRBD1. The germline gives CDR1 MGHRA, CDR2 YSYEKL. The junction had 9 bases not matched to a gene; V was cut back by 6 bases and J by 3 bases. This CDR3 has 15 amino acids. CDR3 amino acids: CASRFRDRDYYEQYF. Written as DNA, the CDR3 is TGCGCCAGCAGATTTCGGGACAGGGATTACTACGAGCAGTACTTC.

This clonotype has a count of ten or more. CDR3 DNA: TGTGCCAGCAGCTTATCCCCTGGGCTAGCGGGAGGAACGGGATACAATGAGCAGTTCTTC. Translation: CASSLSPGLAGGTGYNEQFF. The V call is TRBV7-9, the J call TRBJ2-1; 11 bases are a match to TRBD2. The CDR3 covers 20 residues. Germline CDR1 SEHNR, CDR2 FQNEAQ (reference sequence). J was trimmed by 4 bases and V by 2 bases; bases with no gene match: 16.

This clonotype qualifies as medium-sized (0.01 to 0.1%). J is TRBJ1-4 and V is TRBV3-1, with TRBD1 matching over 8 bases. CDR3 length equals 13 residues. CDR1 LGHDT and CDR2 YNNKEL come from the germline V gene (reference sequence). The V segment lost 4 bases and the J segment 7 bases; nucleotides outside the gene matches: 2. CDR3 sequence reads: CASSPGQGEKLFF. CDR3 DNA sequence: TGTGCCAGCAGCCCCGGACAGGGTGAAAAACTGTTTTTT.

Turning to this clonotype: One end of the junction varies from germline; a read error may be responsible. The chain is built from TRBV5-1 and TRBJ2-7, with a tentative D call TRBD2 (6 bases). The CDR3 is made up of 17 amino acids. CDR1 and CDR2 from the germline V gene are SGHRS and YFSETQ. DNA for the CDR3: TGCGCCAGCAGATTGGGCGGTAGCGGCCGCAGCTCCTACGAGCAGTACTTC. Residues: CASRLGGSGRSSYEQYF.

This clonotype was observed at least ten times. CDR3 DNA sequence: TGTGCCAGCAGCCAGAGCGGTTTAGACGATGAGCAGTTCTTC. Its protein product is CASSQSGLDDEQFF. The chain carries TRBV7-3 and TRBJ2-1; tentatively, D is TRBD2 (5 bases). Looked up from germline, CDR1 is SGHTA and CDR2 is FQGTGA. The CDR3 runs to 14 residues. The ends were cut back, 5 bases at V and 8 bases at J, with 16 bases in the middle.

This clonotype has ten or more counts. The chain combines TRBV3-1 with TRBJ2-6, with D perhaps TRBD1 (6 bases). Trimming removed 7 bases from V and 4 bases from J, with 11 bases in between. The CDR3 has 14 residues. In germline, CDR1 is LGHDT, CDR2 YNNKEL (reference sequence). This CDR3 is CASKRGSGANVLTF. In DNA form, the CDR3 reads TGTGCCAGCAAGAGGGGGAGCGGGGCCAACGTCCTGACTTTC.

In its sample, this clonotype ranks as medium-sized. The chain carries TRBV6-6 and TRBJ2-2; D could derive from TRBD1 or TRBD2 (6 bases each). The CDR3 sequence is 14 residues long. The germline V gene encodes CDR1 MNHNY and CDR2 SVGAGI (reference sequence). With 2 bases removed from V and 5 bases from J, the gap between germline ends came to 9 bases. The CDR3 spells CASSYGGGTGELFF. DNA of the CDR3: TGTGCCAGCAGTTACGGAGGGGGGACCGGGGAGCTGTTTTTT.

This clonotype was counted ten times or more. CDR3 residues: CASSFGSRGGTQYF. In DNA form, the CDR3 reads TGTGCCAGCAGTTTTGGCTCCAGGGGGGGTACGCAGTATTTT. This rearrangement joins TRBV28 to TRBJ2-3; D assignment may be TRBD1 or TRBD2 (7 bases each). This CDR3 has 14 residues. Germline CDR1 is MDHEN and CDR2 is SYDVKM. The germline V and J ends were trimmed by 3 bases and 8 bases, with 15 bases remaining between them.

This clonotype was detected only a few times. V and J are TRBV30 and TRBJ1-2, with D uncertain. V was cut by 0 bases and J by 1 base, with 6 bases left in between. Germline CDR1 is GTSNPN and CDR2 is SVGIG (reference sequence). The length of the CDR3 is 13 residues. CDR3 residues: CAWSVQNNYGYTF. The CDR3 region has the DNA TGTGCCTGGAGTGTACAGAATAACTATGGCTACACCTTC.

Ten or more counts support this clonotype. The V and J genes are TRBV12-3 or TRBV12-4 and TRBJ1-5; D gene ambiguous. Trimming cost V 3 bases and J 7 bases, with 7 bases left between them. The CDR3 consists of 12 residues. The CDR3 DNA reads TGTGCCAGCAGTTTTACCGCACAGCCCCAGCATTTT. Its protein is CASSFTAQPQHF.

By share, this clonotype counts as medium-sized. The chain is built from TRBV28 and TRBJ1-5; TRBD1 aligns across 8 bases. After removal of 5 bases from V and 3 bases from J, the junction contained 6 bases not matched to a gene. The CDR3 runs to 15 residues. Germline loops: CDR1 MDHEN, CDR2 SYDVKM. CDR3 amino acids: CASSLDRGLNQPQHF. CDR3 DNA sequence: TGTGCCAGCAGTCTAGACAGGGGACTCAATCAGCCCCAGCATTTT.

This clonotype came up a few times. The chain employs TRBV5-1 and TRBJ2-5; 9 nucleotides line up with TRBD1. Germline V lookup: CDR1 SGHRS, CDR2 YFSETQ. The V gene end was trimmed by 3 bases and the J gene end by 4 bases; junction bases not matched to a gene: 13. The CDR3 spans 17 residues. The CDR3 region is CASSSLPRTGALETQYF. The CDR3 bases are TGCGCCAGCAGCTCCCTCCCCCGGACAGGGGCCCTAGAGACCCAGTACTTC.

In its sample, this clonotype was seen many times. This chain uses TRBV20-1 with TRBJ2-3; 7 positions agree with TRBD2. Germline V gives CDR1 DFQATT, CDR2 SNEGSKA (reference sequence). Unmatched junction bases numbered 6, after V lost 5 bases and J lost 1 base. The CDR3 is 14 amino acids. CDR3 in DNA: TGCAGTGCTCCCGCCCGGGGGGGCACAGATACGCAGTATTTT. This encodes CSAPARGGTDTQYF.

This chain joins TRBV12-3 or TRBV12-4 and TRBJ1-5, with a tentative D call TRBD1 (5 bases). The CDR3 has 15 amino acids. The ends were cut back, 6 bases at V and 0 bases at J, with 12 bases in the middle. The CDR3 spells CASRLQDFSNQPQHF. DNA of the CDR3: TGTGCCAGCAGGCTACAGGACTTTAGCAATCAGCCCCAGCATTTT.

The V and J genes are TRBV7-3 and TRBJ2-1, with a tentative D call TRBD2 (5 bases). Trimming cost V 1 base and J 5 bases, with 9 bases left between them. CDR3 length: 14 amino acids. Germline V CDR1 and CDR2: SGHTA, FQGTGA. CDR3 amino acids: CASSLMEANNEQFF. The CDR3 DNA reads TGTGCCAGCAGCTTAATGGAGGCTAACAATGAGCAGTTCTTC.

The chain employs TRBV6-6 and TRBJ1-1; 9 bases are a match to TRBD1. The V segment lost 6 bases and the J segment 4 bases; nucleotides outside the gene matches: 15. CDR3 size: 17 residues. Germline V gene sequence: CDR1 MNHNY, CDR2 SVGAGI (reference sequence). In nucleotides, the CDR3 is TGTGCCAGCAGGGACCGGGACAGGGAGGTTAGCGGCACTGAAGCTTTCTTT. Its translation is CASRDRDREVSGTEAFF.